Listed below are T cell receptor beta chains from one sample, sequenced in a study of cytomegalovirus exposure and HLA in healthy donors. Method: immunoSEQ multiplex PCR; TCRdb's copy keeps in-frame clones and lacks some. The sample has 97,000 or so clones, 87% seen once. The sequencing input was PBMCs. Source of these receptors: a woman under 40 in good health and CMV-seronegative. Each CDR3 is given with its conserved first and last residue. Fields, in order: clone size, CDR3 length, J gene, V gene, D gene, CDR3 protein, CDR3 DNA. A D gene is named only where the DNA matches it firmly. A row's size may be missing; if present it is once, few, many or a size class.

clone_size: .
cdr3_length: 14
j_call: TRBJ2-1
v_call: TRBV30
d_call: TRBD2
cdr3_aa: CAWSGTSYRYEQFF
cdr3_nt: TGTGCCTGGAGTGGGACTAGCTACCGGTATGAGCAGTTCTTC

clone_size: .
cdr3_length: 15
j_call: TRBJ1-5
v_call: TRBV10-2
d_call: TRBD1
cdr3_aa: CASTSRDRVNQPQHF
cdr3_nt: TGCGCCAGTACCTCCCGGGACAGGGTAAATCAGCCCCAGCATTTT

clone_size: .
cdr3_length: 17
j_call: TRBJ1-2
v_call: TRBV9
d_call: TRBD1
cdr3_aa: CASSPRDRGHQNYGYTF
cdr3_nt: TGTGCCAGCAGCCCCCGGGACAGGGGCCACCAGAACTATGGCTACACCTTC

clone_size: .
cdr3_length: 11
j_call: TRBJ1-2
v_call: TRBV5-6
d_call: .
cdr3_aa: CASSFSLGYTF
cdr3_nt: TGTGCCAGCAGCTTTAGCCTGGGCTACACCTTC

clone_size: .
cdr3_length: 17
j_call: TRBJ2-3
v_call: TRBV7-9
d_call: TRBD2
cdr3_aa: CASSGRVTSGGSDTQYF
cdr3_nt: TGTGCCAGCAGCGGGCGCGTGACTAGCGGGGGTTCAGATACGCAGTATTTT

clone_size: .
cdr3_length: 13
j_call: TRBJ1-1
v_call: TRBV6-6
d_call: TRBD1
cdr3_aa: CASSDTGATEAFF
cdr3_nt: TGTGCCAGCAGTGATACAGGGGCCACTGAAGCTTTCTTT

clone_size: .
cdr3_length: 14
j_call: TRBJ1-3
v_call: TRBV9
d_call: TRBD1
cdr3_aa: CASSLTGTGNTIYF
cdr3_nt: TGTGCCAGCAGCCTGACAGGGACTGGAAACACCATATATTTT

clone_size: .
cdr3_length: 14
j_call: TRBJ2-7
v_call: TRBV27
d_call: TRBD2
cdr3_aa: CASSGAGAVYEQYF
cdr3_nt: TGTGCCAGCAGTGGGGCGGGAGCGGTTTACGAGCAGTACTTC

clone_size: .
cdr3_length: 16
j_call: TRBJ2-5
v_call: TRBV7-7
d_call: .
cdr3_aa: CASSLEGAGRGETQYF
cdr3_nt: TGTGCTAGCAGCTTAGAGGGGGCGGGACGGGGAGAGACCCAGTACTTC

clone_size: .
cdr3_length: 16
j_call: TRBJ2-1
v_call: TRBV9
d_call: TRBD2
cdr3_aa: CASSVQLAGGYNEQFF
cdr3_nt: TGTGCCAGCAGCGTACAACTAGCGGGGGGGTACAATGAGCAGTTCTTC

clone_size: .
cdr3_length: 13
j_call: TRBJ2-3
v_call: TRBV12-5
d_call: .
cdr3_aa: CASGFTGRDTQYF
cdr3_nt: TGTGCTAGTGGTTTCACAGGGAGAGATACGCAGTATTTT

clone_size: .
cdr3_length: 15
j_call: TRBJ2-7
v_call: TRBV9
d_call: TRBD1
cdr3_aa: CASSVAPGQVYEQYF
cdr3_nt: TGTGCCAGCAGCGTAGCTCCGGGACAGGTATACGAGCAGTACTTC

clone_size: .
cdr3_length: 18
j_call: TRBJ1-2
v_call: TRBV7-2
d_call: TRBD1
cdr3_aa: CASSFSPIPGQENYGYTF
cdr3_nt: TGTGCCAGCAGCTTCTCACCGATCCCGGGACAGGAGAACTATGGCTACACCTTC

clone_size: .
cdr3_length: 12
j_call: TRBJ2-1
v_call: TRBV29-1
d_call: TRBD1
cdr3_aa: CSGPGQRGEQFF
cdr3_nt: TGCAGCGGGCCGGGACAGAGGGGTGAGCAGTTCTTC

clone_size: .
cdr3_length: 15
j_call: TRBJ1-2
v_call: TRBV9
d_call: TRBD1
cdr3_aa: CASSVDFDRVGGYTF
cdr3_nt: TGTGCCAGCAGCGTAGACTTTGACAGGGTGGGAGGCTACACCTTC

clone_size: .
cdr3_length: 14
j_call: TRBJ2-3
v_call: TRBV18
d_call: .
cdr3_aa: CASSPTLGADTQYF
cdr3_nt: TGTGCCAGCTCACCAACTCTGGGAGCAGATACGCAGTATTTT

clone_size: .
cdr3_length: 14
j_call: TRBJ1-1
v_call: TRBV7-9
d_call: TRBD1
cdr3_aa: CASSILTGDTEAFF
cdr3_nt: TGTGCCAGCAGCATCCTGACAGGGGACACTGAAGCTTTCTTT

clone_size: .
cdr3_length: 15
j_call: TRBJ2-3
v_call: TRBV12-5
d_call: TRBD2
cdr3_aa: CASGLYGGSTDTQYF
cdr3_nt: TGTGCTAGTGGTTTGTACGGGGGGAGCACAGATACGCAGTATTTT

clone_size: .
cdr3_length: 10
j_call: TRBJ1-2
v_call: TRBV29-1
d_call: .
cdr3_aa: CSVSNYGYTF
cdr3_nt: TGCAGCGTCTCTAACTATGGCTACACCTTC

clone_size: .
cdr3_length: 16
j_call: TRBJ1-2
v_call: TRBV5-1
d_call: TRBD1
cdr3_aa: CASSLAGDRVGLGYTF
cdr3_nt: TGCGCCAGCAGCTTGGCGGGGGACAGGGTCGGTCTAGGCTACACCTTC

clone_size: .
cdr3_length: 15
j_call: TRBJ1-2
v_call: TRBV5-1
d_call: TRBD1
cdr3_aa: CASSLVPGQGGHNTF
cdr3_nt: TGCGCCAGCAGCTTGGTCCCGGGACAGGGTGGGCATAACACCTTC

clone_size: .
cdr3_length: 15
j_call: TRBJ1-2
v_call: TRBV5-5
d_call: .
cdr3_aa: CASSLDQGVRYGYTF
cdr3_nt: TGTGCCAGCAGCTTGGATCAAGGGGTACGTTATGGCTACACCTTC

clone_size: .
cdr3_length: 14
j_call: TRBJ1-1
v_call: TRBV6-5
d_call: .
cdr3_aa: CASSDNLLRTEAFF
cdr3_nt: TGTGCCAGCAGTGACAACCTTCTTCGGACTGAAGCTTTCTTT

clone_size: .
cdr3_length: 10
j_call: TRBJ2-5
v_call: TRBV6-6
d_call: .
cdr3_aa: CASGRETQYF
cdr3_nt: TGTGCCAGCGGGAGGGAGACCCAGTACTTC

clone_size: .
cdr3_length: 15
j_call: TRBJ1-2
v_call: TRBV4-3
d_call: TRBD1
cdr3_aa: CASSQSRGRNYGYTF
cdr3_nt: TGCGCCAGCAGCCAATCAAGGGGGCGGAACTATGGCTACACCTTC

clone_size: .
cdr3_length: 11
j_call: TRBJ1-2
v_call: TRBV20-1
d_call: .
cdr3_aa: CSAKQGIGYTF
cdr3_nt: TGCAGTGCTAAACAGGGTATCGGCTACACCTTC

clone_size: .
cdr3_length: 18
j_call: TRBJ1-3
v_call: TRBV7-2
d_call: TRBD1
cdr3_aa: CASSLVGQGAGSGNTIYF
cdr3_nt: TGTGCCAGCAGCTTAGTCGGACAGGGGGCAGGTTCTGGAAACACCATATATTTT

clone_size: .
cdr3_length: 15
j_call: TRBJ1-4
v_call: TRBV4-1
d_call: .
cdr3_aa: CASSQGSNANEKLFF
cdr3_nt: TGCGCCAGCAGCCAGGGGAGTAATGCTAATGAAAAACTGTTTTTT

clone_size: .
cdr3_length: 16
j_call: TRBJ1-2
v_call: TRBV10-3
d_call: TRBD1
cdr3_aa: CAISVRDSGPDYGYTF
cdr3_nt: TGTGCCATCAGTGTACGGGACAGTGGGCCCGACTATGGCTACACCTTC

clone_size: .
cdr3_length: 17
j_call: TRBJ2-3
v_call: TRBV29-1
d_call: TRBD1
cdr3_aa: CSVEEILKGQLTDTQYF
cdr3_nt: TGCAGCGTTGAAGAAATTTTGAAGGGACAGCTCACAGATACGCAGTATTTT

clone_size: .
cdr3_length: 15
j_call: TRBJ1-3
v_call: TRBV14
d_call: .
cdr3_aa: CASSQDLRVGNTIYF
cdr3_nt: TGTGCCAGCAGCCAAGATCTCAGGGTTGGAAACACCATATATTTT

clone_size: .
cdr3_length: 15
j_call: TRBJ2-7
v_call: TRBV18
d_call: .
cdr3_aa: CASSPRVEGAYEQYF
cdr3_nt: TGTGCCAGCTCACCTAGGGTCGAGGGTGCCTACGAGCAGTACTTC

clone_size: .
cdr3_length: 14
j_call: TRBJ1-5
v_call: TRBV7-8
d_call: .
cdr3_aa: CASSPGGHNQPQHF
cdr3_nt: TGTGCCAGCAGCCCCGGGGGGCACAATCAGCCCCAGCATTTT

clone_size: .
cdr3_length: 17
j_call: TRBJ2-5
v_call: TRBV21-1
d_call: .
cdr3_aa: CASSKAPGTGEEETQYF
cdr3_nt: TGTGCCAGCAGCAAAGCCCCTGGGACAGGGGAGGAAGAGACCCAGTACTTC

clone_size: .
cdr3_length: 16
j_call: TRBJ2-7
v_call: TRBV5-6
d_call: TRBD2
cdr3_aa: CASSGGPGGASYEQYF
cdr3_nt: TGTGCCAGCAGCGGGGGGCCGGGAGGGGCCTCCTACGAGCAGTACTTC

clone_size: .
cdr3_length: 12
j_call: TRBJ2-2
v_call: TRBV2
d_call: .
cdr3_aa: CASSARGGELFF
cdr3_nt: TGTGCCAGCAGTGCCCGGGGCGGGGAGCTGTTTTTT

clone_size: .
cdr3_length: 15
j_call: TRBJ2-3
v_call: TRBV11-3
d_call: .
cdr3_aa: CASSSDREGTDTQYF
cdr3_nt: TGTGCCAGCAGCTCCGACAGGGAGGGCACAGATACGCAGTATTTT

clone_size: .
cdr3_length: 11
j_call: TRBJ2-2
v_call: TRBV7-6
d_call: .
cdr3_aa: CASSPRGELFF
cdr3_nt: TGTGCCAGCAGTCCCCGTGGGGAGCTGTTTTTT

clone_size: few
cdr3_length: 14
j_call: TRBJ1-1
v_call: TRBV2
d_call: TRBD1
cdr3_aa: CASERDRVTTEAFF
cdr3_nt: TGTGCCAGCGAGAGGGACAGGGTTACCACTGAAGCTTTCTTT

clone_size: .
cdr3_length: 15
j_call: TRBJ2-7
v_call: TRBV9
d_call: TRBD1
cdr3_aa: CASSVADRGTYEQYF
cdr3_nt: TGTGCCAGCAGCGTAGCGGACAGGGGGACCTACGAGCAGTACTTC

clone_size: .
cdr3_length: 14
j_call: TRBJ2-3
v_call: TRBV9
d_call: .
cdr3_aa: CASSTRRDGDTQYF
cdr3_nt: TGTGCCAGCAGCACTCGACGGGATGGGGATACGCAGTATTTT

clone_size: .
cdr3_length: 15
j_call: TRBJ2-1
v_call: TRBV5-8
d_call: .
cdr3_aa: CASSLGSGVNAEQFF
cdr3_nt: TGTGCCAGCAGCTTGGGATCGGGGGTAAACGCGGAGCAGTTCTTC

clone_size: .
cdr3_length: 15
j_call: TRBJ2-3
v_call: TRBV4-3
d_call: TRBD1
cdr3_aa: CASSLQGASTDTQYF
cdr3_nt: TGCGCCAGCAGCCTACAGGGGGCGAGCACAGATACGCAGTATTTT

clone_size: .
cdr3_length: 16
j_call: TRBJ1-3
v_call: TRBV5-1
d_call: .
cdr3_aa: CASSLNRQNPLDTIYF
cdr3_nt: TGCGCCAGCAGCTTGAACAGACAGAACCCCCTAGACACCATATATTTT

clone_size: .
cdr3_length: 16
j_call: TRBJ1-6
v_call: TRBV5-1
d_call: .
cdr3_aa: CASSLLGSSYNSPLHF
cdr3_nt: TGCGCCAGCAGCTTGCTCGGTAGCTCCTATAATTCACCCCTCCACTTT

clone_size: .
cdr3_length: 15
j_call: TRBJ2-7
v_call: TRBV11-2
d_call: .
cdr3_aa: CASSFTSLGSYEQYF
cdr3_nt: TGTGCCAGCAGCTTCACTAGCCTTGGCTCCTACGAGCAGTACTTC

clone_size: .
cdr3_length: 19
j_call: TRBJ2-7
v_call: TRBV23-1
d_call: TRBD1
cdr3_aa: CASSQSRTGSRGVPYEQYF
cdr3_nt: TGCGCCAGCAGTCAATCGAGGACAGGGTCGAGAGGGGTTCCCTACGAGCAGTACTTC

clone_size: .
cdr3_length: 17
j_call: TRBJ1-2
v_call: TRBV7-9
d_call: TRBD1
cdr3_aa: CASSTSGTGAANYGYTF
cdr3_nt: TGTGCCAGCAGCACTTCCGGGACAGGGGCCGCAAACTATGGCTACACCTTC

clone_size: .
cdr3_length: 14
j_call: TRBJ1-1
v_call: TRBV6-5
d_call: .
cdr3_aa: CASTSAGINTEAFF
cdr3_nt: TGTGCCAGCACCTCGGCGGGTATCAACACTGAAGCTTTCTTT

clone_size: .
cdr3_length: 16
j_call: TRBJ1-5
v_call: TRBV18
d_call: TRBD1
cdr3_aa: CASSPPSGGRNQPQHF
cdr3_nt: TGTGCCAGCTCACCCCCCTCAGGGGGGAGAAATCAGCCCCAGCATTTT

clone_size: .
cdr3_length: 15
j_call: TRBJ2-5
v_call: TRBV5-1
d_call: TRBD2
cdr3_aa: CASRGLAGPQETQYF
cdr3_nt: TGCGCCAGCCGCGGACTAGCGGGGCCACAAGAGACCCAGTACTTC

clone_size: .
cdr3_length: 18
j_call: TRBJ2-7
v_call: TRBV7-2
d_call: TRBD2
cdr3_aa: CASSLRLAGGGSGYEQYF
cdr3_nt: TGTGCCAGCAGCTTAAGACTAGCGGGAGGGGGTTCGGGCTACGAGCAGTACTTC

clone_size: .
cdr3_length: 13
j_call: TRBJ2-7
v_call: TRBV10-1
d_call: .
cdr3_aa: CASKRQASYEQYF
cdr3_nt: TGCGCCAGCAAACGACAGGCTAGCTACGAGCAGTACTTC

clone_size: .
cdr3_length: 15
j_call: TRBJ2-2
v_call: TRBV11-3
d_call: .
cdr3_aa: CASSLRDRDTGELFF
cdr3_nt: TGTGCCAGCAGCTTACGAGACAGAGACACCGGGGAGCTGTTTTTT

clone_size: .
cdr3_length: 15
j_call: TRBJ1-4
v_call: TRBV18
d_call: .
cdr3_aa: CASSPPTGLGEKLFF
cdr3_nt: TGTGCCAGCTCACCACCGACTGGGTTAGGTGAAAAACTGTTTTTT